The rows below give T cell receptor beta chains drawn from one sample of a study of cytomegalovirus exposure and HLA in healthy donors. Repertoires were generated with immunoSEQ multiplex PCR, while TCRdb's copy carries only in-frame clones and drops some. Seen here are approximately 150,000 clones, about 80% observed once, and the top ten hold under 6%. Material for sequencing was PBMCs. The receptor source for this set is a man in his forties in good health and CMV-seronegative. CDR3s include the opening cysteine and the closing phenylalanine or tryptophan. D genes are given only for firm matches. Only some rows state a clone size, as once, few, many or a class for expanded clones.

11	.	.	TRBV20-1	TRBJ2-3	CSARLGDTQYF	TGCAGTGCTAGACTAGGCGATACGCAGTATTTT
12	.	TRBD1	TRBV6-5	TRBJ2-3	CATWTGEDTQYF	TGTGCCACCTGGACAGGGGAAGATACGCAGTATTTT
15	once	.	TRBV6-1	TRBJ1-5	CASSEVGGGDQPQHF	TGTGCCAGCAGTGAAGTGGGGGGAGGGGATCAGCCCCAGCATTTT
17	.	TRBD1	TRBV11-2	TRBJ2-2	CASSLGTGGRGTGELFF	TGTGCCAGCAGCTTGGGGACAGGGGGCAGGGGCACCGGGGAGCTGTTTTTT
11	once	.	TRBV30	TRBJ2-7	CAWSGAYEQYF	TGTGCCTGGTCGGGGGCCTACGAGCAGTACTTC
13	.	.	TRBV6-5	TRBJ2-3	CASSDGTRDTQYF	TGTGCCAGCAGTGACGGAACCAGGGATACGCAGTATTTT
15	.	TRBD2	TRBV6-5	TRBJ2-3	CASRSLAGDTDTQYF	TGTGCCAGCAGAAGTTTAGCGGGCGACACAGATACGCAGTATTTT
15	once	TRBD1	TRBV9	TRBJ2-5	CASSAQGAIQETQYF	TGTGCCAGCAGCGCACAGGGGGCGATACAAGAGACCCAGTACTTC
13	.	TRBD1	TRBV29-1	TRBJ2-2	CSVGQGRTGELFF	TGCAGCGTTGGACAGGGCAGGACCGGGGAGCTGTTTTTT
16	.	TRBD1	TRBV9	TRBJ1-1	CASSVAQGRGNTEAFF	TGTGCCAGCAGCGTAGCACAGGGGAGAGGGAACACTGAAGCTTTCTTT
15	.	TRBD2	TRBV5-4	TRBJ2-7	CASSQGLAGGYEQYF	TGTGCCAGCAGCCAGGGACTAGCGGGGGGTTACGAGCAGTACTTC
15	.	.	TRBV7-2	TRBJ2-7	CASSLRLGASHEQYF	TGTGCCAGCAGCTTAAGGTTGGGGGCTAGCCACGAGCAGTACTTC
15	.	.	TRBV19	TRBJ1-5	CASSITPSSNQPQHF	TGTGCCAGTAGTATAACCCCCAGTTCTAATCAGCCCCAGCATTTT
14	few	.	TRBV5-1	TRBJ2-5	CASSRQGLRETQYF	TGCGCCAGCAGCCGTCAGGGGCTGCGAGAGACCCAGTACTTC
16	once	TRBD1	TRBV7-2	TRBJ1-4	CASSYSPLQGREKLFF	TGTGCCAGCAGCTATTCGCCCCTACAGGGGAGGGAAAAACTGTTTTTT
17	.	.	TRBV6-4	TRBJ2-4	CASSDDYQRLAKNIQYF	TGTGCCAGCAGTGATGACTACCAGCGGTTGGCCAAAAACATTCAGTACTTC
14	.	TRBD2	TRBV14	TRBJ2-7	CASSHRGGSYEQYF	TGTGCCAGCAGCCACCGGGGGGGCAGCTACGAGCAGTACTTC
15	.	TRBD1	TRBV19	TRBJ1-5	CASRTGTADNQPQHF	TGTGCCAGTAGGACCGGGACAGCGGACAATCAGCCCCAGCATTTT
14	.	.	TRBV9	TRBJ2-1	CASSVALDYNEQFF	TGTGCCAGCAGCGTAGCCTTAGATTACAATGAGCAGTTCTTC
14	.	.	TRBV30	TRBJ2-3	CAWSVRESTDTQYF	TGTGCCTGGAGTGTAAGGGAGAGCACAGATACGCAGTATTTT
17	few	TRBD2	TRBV29-1	TRBJ2-4	CSDPWWLAGGRKNIQYF	TGCAGCGACCCCTGGTGGCTAGCGGGGGGGCGCAAAAACATTCAGTACTTC
13	.	.	TRBV28	TRBJ1-4	CASSFLDSEKLFF	TGTGCCAGCAGTTTCCTGGACAGCGAAAAACTGTTTTTT
11	.	TRBD2	TRBV20-1	TRBJ2-5	CSGGGGETQYF	TGCAGCGGGGGGGGCGGGGAGACCCAGTACTTC
14	.	.	TRBV5-6	TRBJ1-2	CASSLRGQIYGYTF	TGTGCCAGCAGCCTACGAGGACAGATATATGGCTACACCTTC
15	.	.	TRBV11-2	TRBJ2-5	CASSLVTAYQETQYF	TGTGCCAGCAGCTTAGTTACAGCCTACCAAGAGACCCAGTACTTC
17	.	.	TRBV18	TRBJ1-1	CASSPRRQFSLNTEAFF	TGTGCCAGCTCACCACGGAGACAGTTCTCCTTGAACACTGAAGCTTTCTTT
17	.	TRBD2	TRBV9	TRBJ2-3	CASSPRLSGASTDTQYF	TGTGCCAGCAGCCCCCGACTAAGCGGGGCGAGCACAGATACGCAGTATTTT
15	.	.	TRBV5-1	TRBJ1-4	CASSLSRAFDEKLFF	TGCGCCAGCAGCTTGTCGAGGGCCTTTGATGAAAAACTGTTTTTT
8	once	.	TRBV6-4	TRBJ2-1	CASSSQFF	TGTGCCAGCAGCTCGCAGTTCTTC
16	.	TRBD1	TRBV5-4	TRBJ2-1	CASRSWDRGHDNEQFF	TGTGCCAGCAGATCCTGGGACAGGGGGCACGACAATGAGCAGTTCTTC
15	.	TRBD1	TRBV6-5	TRBJ2-7	CASMGMKDRGLGQYF	TGTGCCAGCATGGGTATGAAGGACAGGGGTCTCGGGCAGTACTTC
11	.	.	TRBV19	TRBJ2-3	CPQTRTDTQYF	TGTCCCCAGACTAGAACAGATACGCAGTATTTT
16	.	TRBD1	TRBV5-1	TRBJ2-2	CASSWGDRTNTGELFF	TGCGCCAGCAGCTGGGGGGACAGGACGAACACCGGGGAGCTGTTTTTT
15	.	.	TRBV9	TRBJ1-2	CASSVGQDGTYGYTF	TGTGCCAGCAGCGTAGGACAGGACGGAACCTATGGCTACACCTTC
17	.	TRBD1	TRBV19	TRBJ2-2	CASRPTPGTGGSGELFF	TGTGCCAGTAGACCAACACCCGGGACAGGGGGCTCCGGGGAGCTGTTTTTT
15	.	TRBD1	TRBV5-1	TRBJ1-1	CASKTGGIGNTEAFF	TGCGCCAGCAAGACAGGGGGTATTGGAAACACTGAAGCTTTCTTT
16	few	.	TRBV7-2	TRBJ2-2	CASSLVGRSAGGELFF	TGTGCCAGCAGCTTAGTTGGGAGGTCTGCCGGCGGGGAGCTGTTTTTT
15	.	.	TRBV6-1	TRBJ1-5	CASRQGGAGNQPQHF	TGTGCCAGCCGACAAGGGGGGGCGGGCAATCAGCCCCAGCATTTT
12	.	TRBD1	TRBV5-1	TRBJ2-3	CASSFDRDAQYF	TGCGCCAGCAGCTTTGACAGGGACGCGCAGTATTTT
14	.	TRBD1	TRBV18	TRBJ1-1	CASSRDRKNTEAFF	TGTGCCAGCTCTAGGGACAGGAAGAACACTGAAGCTTTCTTT
14	.	TRBD2	TRBV29-1	TRBJ2-3	CSVLAGGTKDTQYF	TGCAGCGTGCTAGCGGGGGGGACTAAAGATACGCAGTATTTT
16	.	TRBD2	TRBV2	TRBJ2-2	CASKRLAGGVTGELFF	TGTGCCAGCAAGAGACTAGCGGGGGGAGTCACCGGGGAGCTGTTTTTT
12	.	.	TRBV6-6	TRBJ1-2	CATLSSNYGYTF	TGTGCCACCCTCTCCAGTAACTATGGCTACACCTTC
13	few	.	TRBV10-2	TRBJ1-5	CASSGLSNQPQHF	TGCGCCAGCAGTGGTCTTAGCAATCAGCCCCAGCATTTT
15	.	.	TRBV7-2	TRBJ2-3	CASRKNRASTDTQYF	TGTGCCAGCAGGAAAAACAGGGCTAGCACAGATACGCAGTATTTT